These 15 T cell receptor beta chains were sequenced from one sample in a study of T cell repertoires in cytomegalovirus infection. No cognate antigen is known for these TCRs. TCRdb recomputed calls from the reads with MiXCR, one row per CDR3 protein. The sample records 700,000 to 950,000 distinct CDR3 sequences, approximately 32% being singletons. The sequencing here drew on cultured CD8+ T cells from PBMCs, taken from culture after CMV antigen stimulation. These TCRs come from a human donor in good health (CMV status not recorded). Some clones in this sample may be carry-over from other donors' samples.

This clonotype was counted ten times or more. This chain's CDR3 is CASSLGLAGTNTGELFF. CDR3 coding DNA: TGTGCCAGCAGCTTAGGACTAGCGGGGACTAACACCGGGGAGCTGTTTTTT. V usage is TRBV7-2 and J usage is TRBJ2-2; 11 bases are a match to TRBD2. The CDR3 is made up of 17 amino acids. Unmatched junction bases numbered 3, after V lost 1 base and J lost 2 bases. CDR1 and CDR2 (germline): SGHTA, FQGNSA. The full variable domain, in which reference TRBV7-2 and TRBJ2-2 provide the parts outside the CDR3, is GAGVSQSPSNKVTEKGKDVELRCDPISGHTALYWYRQSLGQGLEFLIYFQGNSAPDKSGLPSDRFSAERTGGSVSTLTIQRTQQEDSAVYLCASSLGLAGTNTGELFFGEGSRLTVL.

DNA of the CDR3: TGTGCCACTCAGTGGGGGTCTGAAGCTTTCTTT. Protein product: CATQWGSEAFF. The chain has TRBV6-1 and TRBJ1-1; D might be TRBD1 (5 bases). Per germline, CDR1 MNHNS and CDR2 SASEGT. V shed 10 bases and J shed 6 bases, with 12 bases lying between them. The CDR3 is 11 residues long.

This clonotype showed up just a few times. CDR3 nucleotide sequence: TGTGCCAGCAGTTTATCCCACCCGGGACAGTATGGCTACACCTTC. Amino acids: CASSLSHPGQYGYTF. The rearrangement links TRBV27 to TRBJ1-2; the match to TRBD1 covers 7 bases. V lost 0 bases, J lost 5 bases, and 6 bases stayed unmatched. CDR3 length: 15 amino acids. The germline CDR1 and CDR2 sequences are MNHEY and SMNVEV (reference sequence).

This clonotype came up a few times. As DNA, the CDR3 is TGCGCCAGCAGCCAAGTTGACAGCCCGAACACTGAAGCTTTCTTT. It codes for CASSQVDSPNTEAFF. The V gene is TRBV4-1, the J gene TRBJ1-1; D might be TRBD1 (5 bases). The germline V gene has CDR1 MGHRA and CDR2 YSYEKL. V was trimmed by 1 base and J by 1 base, leaving 10 bases between them. CDR3 size: 15 residues.

This clonotype was seen many times. The rearrangement links TRBV27 to TRBJ1-1; unclear D gene. Looked up from germline, CDR1 is MNHEY and CDR2 is SMNVEV (reference sequence). Trimming removed 6 bases at V and 1 base at J, with 9 bases between. CDR3 length equals 13 residues. The CDR3 DNA sequence: TGTGCCAGCAGCTTAGCGTGGAACACTGAAGCTTTCTTT. Translated: CASSLAWNTEAFF.

This clonotype has just a few counts. CDR3 nucleotides: TGTGCCAGCAGTTTCAGGGGAGTCGGTGAAGCTTTCTTT. It codes for CASSFRGVGEAFF. The chain carries TRBV6-5 and TRBJ1-1, with D perhaps matching TRBD1 (6 bases). From germline, CDR1 is MNHEY and CDR2 SVGAGI. The CDR3 contains 13 residues. Trimming stripped 4 bases from V and 7 bases from J, with 13 bases between.

On this clonotype: The conserved phenylalanine or tryptophan normally closing the CDR3 is absent here, so this likely arose from a read error. In nucleotides, the CDR3 is TGTGCCAGCAGCTCCCCCGGGACAGGGGGCTTCGAGCAGTACTGC. Its protein is CASSSPGTGGFEQYC. The V gene is TRBV7-4, the J gene TRBJ2-7; TRBD1 aligns across 12 bases. The CDR3 has 15 amino acids. CDR1 is SGHVT, CDR2 SQSDAQ, per germline. V was clipped by 4 bases and J by 6 bases; unmatched bases: 7.

The chain is built from TRBV7-4 and TRBJ2-7, with 7 bases fitting TRBD2. J gave up 3 bases and V 5 bases, and 10 bases lay outside the gene matches. Germline-derived CDR1 and CDR2 are SGHVT and SQSDAQ. The CDR3 has 15 amino acids. CDR3: CASSPNGDYYYEQYV. The CDR3 nucleotides read TGTGCCAGCAGCCCCAACGGGGACTATTACTACGAGCAGTACGTC.

This clonotype turned up a few times. The chain combines TRBV7-9 with TRBJ2-2; weak D call: TRBD2 (6 bases). V dropped 4 bases and J dropped 0 bases, with 15 bases sitting between them. Germline lookup yields CDR1 SEHNR and CDR2 FQNEAQ (reference sequence). The CDR3 totals 17 residues. In nucleotides, the CDR3 is TGTGCCAGCAGCTACAGTAGCGGAGCCCCGAACACCGGGGAGCTGTTTTTT. This sequence encodes CASSYSSGAPNTGELFF.

The J gene is TRBJ2-1, the V gene TRBV9, with 9 nucleotides matching TRBD1. CDR1 and CDR2 from the germline V gene are SGDLS and YYNGEE. Germline trimming cut 6 bases from V and 9 bases from J; bases unmatched to any gene: 7. This CDR3 contains 13 residues. CDR3 amino acids: CASMRGQGLEQFF. In DNA form, the CDR3 reads TGTGCCAGCATGAGGGGACAGGGTCTTGAGCAGTTCTTC.

This clonotype was found a few times. The chain carries TRBV7-8 and TRBJ2-1; D call uncertain. CDR3 length equals 15 residues. V lost 1 base and J lost 1, with 8 bases in between. CDR1 and CDR2 from the germline V gene are SGHVS and FQNEAQ. CDR3 nucleotide sequence: TGTGCCAGCAGCTTAGGAGCTCTGTCCTACAATGAGCAGTTCTTC. It specifies CASSLGALSYNEQFF.

The rearrangement uses TRBV10-3 and TRBJ1-1, with D possibly TRBD1 on 5 matching bases. Looked up from germline, CDR1 is ENHRY and CDR2 is SYGVKD. There are 14 residues in the CDR3. The germline V and J ends were trimmed by 2 bases and 1 base, with 8 bases remaining between them. The CDR3 sequence is CAISEGDRNTEAFF. In nucleotides, the CDR3 is TGTGCCATCAGTGAGGGAGACAGGAACACTGAAGCTTTCTTT.

In this sample, this clonotype turned up many times. V gene TRBV7-6 combines with J gene TRBJ1-4, with a tentative D call TRBD1 (5 bases). CDR3 length: 15 amino acids. CDR1 and CDR2 (germline): SGHVS, FNYEAQ. The V end was cut by 2 bases, the J end by 4 bases, with 11 bases between. The CDR3 bases are TGTGCCAGCAGCTTATCGGGGCCTATTAATGAAAAACTGTTTTTT. Protein product: CASSLSGPINEKLFF.

This chain connects TRBV27 to TRBJ2-1, with 11 bases aligning to TRBD2. This CDR3 is 14 amino acids long. From germline, CDR1 is MNHEY and CDR2 SMNVEV (reference sequence). The junction had 7 bases not matched to a gene; V was cut back by 5 bases and J by 10 bases. The CDR3 nucleotides are TGTGCCAGCAGTAATAGCGGGGGGGCGTTAGAGCAGTTCTTC. This encodes CASSNSGGALEQFF.

The J gene is TRBJ2-1, the V gene TRBV2, with 8 bases lining up with TRBD1. From germline, CDR1 is SNHLY and CDR2 FYNNEI. Trimming removed 7 bases from V and 3 bases from J; junction bases left unmatched: 8. The CDR3 extends over 15 amino acids. CDR3 nucleotides: TGTGCCAGCATCGGTCCAGGACAGGGCTACAATGAGCAGTTCTTC. It is translated as CASIGPGQGYNEQFF.